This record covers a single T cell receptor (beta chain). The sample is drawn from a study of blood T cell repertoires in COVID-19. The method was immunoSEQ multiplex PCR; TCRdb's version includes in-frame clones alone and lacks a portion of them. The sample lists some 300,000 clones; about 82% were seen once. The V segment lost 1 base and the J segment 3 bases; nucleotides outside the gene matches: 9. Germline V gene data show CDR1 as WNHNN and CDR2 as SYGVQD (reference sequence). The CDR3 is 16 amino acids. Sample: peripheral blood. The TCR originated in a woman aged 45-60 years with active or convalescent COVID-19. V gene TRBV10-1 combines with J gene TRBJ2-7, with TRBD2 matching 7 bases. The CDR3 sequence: CASSEWGLSSRYEQYF. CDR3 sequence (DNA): TGCGCCAGCAGTGAGTGGGGACTATCTTCCCGCTACGAGCAGTACTTC.